This T cell receptor beta chain derives from a study of response to subunit inactivated influenza vaccine. Study-wide points: There was a suggestion from the authors that each seasonal influenza vaccination recruits few new T cells.

Germline CDR1 reads SGHRS; CDR2 reads YFSETQ. Unmatched junction bases numbered 3, after V lost 2 bases and J lost 6 bases. CDR3 length equals 14 residues. A note on this clonotype: Antigen unknown.

In TCRdb, the RT-PCR reads were re-called with MiXCR into one record per CDR3 protein. The sample lists hundreds of thousands of distinct CDR3 sequences, approximately 15% seen once, with 2.5% to 3.5% in the top ten. This clonotype was sampled from a man in his fifties or sixties who received an inactivated influenza vaccine. The genes are TRBV5-1 and TRBJ2-7; 12 bases agree with TRBD2. The specimen comprised CD4+ T cells sorted from PBMCs, sampled around 25 months after vaccination. For the CDR3, the DNA is TGCGCCAGCAGCTTCTTACTAGCGGGAGGCGAGCAGTACTTC. Translating it yields CASSFLLAGGEQYF.